The 13 T cell receptor beta chains in this list originate from one sample, sequenced in a study of T cell responses to AZD1222 COVID-19 vaccine. The table came from immunoSEQ multiplex PCR; TCRdb's copy has only in-frame clones and leaves some out. Found here are tens of thousands of clones, around 82% of them singletons; the top ten hold approximately 1.3%. Sequenced here: peripheral blood, sampled 28 days after the second AZD1222 dose. The receptor set was obtained from an adult who received the AZD1222 COVID-19 vaccine.

V gene TRBV29-1 combines with J gene TRBJ2-3, with 8 bases aligning to TRBD1. Trimming cost V 3 bases and J 6 bases; bases outside gene matches: 8. CDR1 is SQVTM, CDR2 ANQGSEA, per germline. This CDR3 contains 14 residues. The chain's CDR3 is CSVDDRGSIDTQYF. The CDR3 bases are TGCAGCGTTGATGACAGGGGCTCCATTGATACGCAGTATTTT.

This clone was seen a handful of times. The chain employs TRBV28 and TRBJ1-1; D call uncertain. V lost 10 bases, J lost 5 bases, and 20 bases lay in between. This CDR3 spans 14 amino acids. Germline V gene lookup returns CDR1 MDHEN and CDR2 SYDVKM. The CDR3 is CATAAHSMATEAFF. The CDR3 DNA sequence: TGTGCCACCGCCGCGCACAGTATGGCAACTGAAGCTTTCTTT.

The V call is TRBV24-1, the J call TRBJ2-3; D may be TRBD2 (6 bases). Germline CDR1 KGHDR, CDR2 SFDVKD. This CDR3 contains 16 residues. V shed 0 bases and J shed 2 bases, with 11 bases lying between them. The CDR3 nucleotides read TGTGCCACCAGTGATTTGGGGCGGACTAACACAGATACGCAGTATTTT. Protein product: CATSDLGRTNTDTQYF.

The rearrangement uses TRBV6-5 and TRBJ1-1, with a weak D call TRBD1 (5 bases). V dropped 8 bases and J dropped 1 base, with 14 bases sitting between them. Germline loops: CDR1 MNHEY, CDR2 SVGAGI. This CDR3 has 14 residues. The CDR3 nucleotides are TGTGCCAGCCAAAGTCACGGGGGGAACACTGAAGCTTTCTTT. Translating gives CASQSHGGNTEAFF.

This clone was seen only once. The chain carries TRBV25-1 and TRBJ1-4; D might be TRBD1 (6 bases). CDR1 and CDR2 from the germline V gene are MGHDK and SYGVNS. CDR3 length equals 15 residues. The V and J ends lost 2 bases and 4 bases respectively, with 11 bases between them. The CDR3 here is CASSEGTRNNEKLFF. Written as DNA, the CDR3 is TGTGCCAGCAGTGAAGGGACACGGAATAATGAAAAACTGTTTTTT.

The chain has TRBV7-2 and TRBJ1-5; D not certain. The V gene's germline CDR1 is SGHTA and CDR2 FQGNSA. The CDR3 spans 15 residues. Deletions cut 1 base from V and 6 bases from J, with 13 bases between. The CDR3 bases are TGTGCCAGCAGCTTAGTCGGCTGGTTTTTTCAGCCCCAGCATTTT. Translation gives CASSLVGWFFQPQHF.

J is TRBJ2-2 and V is TRBV28; maybe TRBD1 (6 bases). CDR1 and CDR2 (germline): MDHEN, SYDVKM. The CDR3 sequence is 18 residues long. Between the trimmed V and J ends, which lost 6 bases and 8 bases, there was a span of 28 bases. The CDR3 sequence is CASSLGTSGPGRWGELFF. The CDR3 bases are TGTGCCAGCAGCCTTGGGACATCGGGACCGGGAAGGTGGGGGGAGCTGTTTTTT.

The rearrangement uses TRBV29-1 and TRBJ1-1; D may be TRBD1 (6 bases). In germline, CDR1 is SQVTM, CDR2 ANQGSEA. The V end lost 4 bases, the J end lost 0 bases, and 6 bases lay between the germline ends. The CDR3 contains 12 residues. The DNA for the CDR3 is TGCAGCGTTGCAGGGGTGAACACTGAAGCTTTCTTT. Translation gives CSVAGVNTEAFF.

This chain joins TRBV9 and TRBJ2-2, with D unclear. The V gene's germline CDR1 is SGDLS and CDR2 YYNGEE. The germline V and J ends were trimmed by 0 bases and 1 base, with 10 bases remaining between them. The CDR3 sequence is 16 residues long. The CDR3 DNA is TGTGCCAGCAGCGTAGGGCAAGCCGTGAACACCGGGGAGCTGTTTTTT. Translated, it gives CASSVGQAVNTGELFF.

The chain employs TRBV6-5 and TRBJ1-1, with D perhaps TRBD1 (6 bases). Germline V gene sequence: CDR1 MNHEY, CDR2 SVGAGI. CDR3 length equals 14 residues. V shed 6 bases and J shed 4 bases, with 15 bases lying between them. CDR3 loop: CASRVDTGFTEAFF. The CDR3 region has the DNA TGTGCCAGCAGAGTCGACACAGGGTTCACTGAAGCTTTCTTT.

J is TRBJ2-7 and V is TRBV28; D is perhaps TRBD1 (6 bases). There are 17 residues in the CDR3. Trimming removed 4 bases at V and 1 base at J, with 20 bases between. CDR1 is MDHEN, CDR2 SYDVKM, per germline. For the CDR3, the DNA is TGTGCCAGCAGTTCCCCCCTCGGACAGCTTCCTTCCTACGAGCAGTACTTC. The encoded protein is CASSSPLGQLPSYEQYF. The whole variable domain, filled in from reference TRBV28 and TRBJ2-7, reads DVKVTQSSRYLVKRTGEKVFLECVQDMDHENMFWYRQDPGLGLRLIYFSYDVKMKEKGDIPEGYSVSREKKERFSLILESASTNQTSMYLCASSSPLGQLPSYEQYFGPGTRLTVT.

The gene calls are TRBV19 and TRBJ1-5, with no clear D. V dropped 5 bases and J dropped 2 bases, with 10 bases sitting between them. Per germline, CDR1 LNHDA and CDR2 SQIVND (reference sequence). The CDR3 covers 14 residues. The CDR3 DNA follows: TGTGCCAGTAGTGGACCTAGTGGCAATCAGCCCCAGCATTTT. Encoded protein: CASSGPSGNQPQHF.

The DNA of the CDR3 is TGTGCCAGCAGTCTAGGGACCGGGGGTTACACCGGGGAGCTGTTTTTT. Protein: CASSLGTGGYTGELFF. The J gene is TRBJ2-2, the V gene TRBV2; D might be TRBD2 (6 bases). The length of the CDR3 is 16 residues. Germline-derived CDR1 and CDR2 are SNHLY and FYNNEI. V was trimmed by 5 bases and J by 3 bases, leaving 16 bases between them. Together with reference TRBV2 and TRBJ2-2, the CDR3 gives the full variable domain: EPEVTQTPSHQVTQMGQEVILRCVPISNHLYFYWYRQILGQKVEFLVSFYNNEISEKSEIFDDQFSVERPDGSNFTLKIRSTKLEDSAMYFCASSLGTGGYTGELFFGEGSRLTVL.